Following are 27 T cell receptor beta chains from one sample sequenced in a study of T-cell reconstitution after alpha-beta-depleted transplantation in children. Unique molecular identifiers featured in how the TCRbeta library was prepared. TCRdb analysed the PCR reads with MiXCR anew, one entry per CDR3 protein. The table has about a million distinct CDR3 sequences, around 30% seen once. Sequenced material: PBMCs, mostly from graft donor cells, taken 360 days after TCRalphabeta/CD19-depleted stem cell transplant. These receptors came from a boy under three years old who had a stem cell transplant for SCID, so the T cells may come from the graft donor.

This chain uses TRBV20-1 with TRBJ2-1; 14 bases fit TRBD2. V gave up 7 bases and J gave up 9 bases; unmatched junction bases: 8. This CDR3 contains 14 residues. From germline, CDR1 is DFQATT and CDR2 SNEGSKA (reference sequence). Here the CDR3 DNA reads TGCAGTGTGTCGACTAGCGGGGGGGCAGGTGAGCAGTTCTTC. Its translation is CSVSTSGGAGEQFF.

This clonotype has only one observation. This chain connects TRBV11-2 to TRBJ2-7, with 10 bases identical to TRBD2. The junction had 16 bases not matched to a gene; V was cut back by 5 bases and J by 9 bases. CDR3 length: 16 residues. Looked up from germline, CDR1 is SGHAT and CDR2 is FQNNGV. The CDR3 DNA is TGTGCCAGCAGCCCCGAGGCTAGCGGGGGCCTACGCGGGCAGTACTTC. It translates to CASSPEASGGLRGQYF. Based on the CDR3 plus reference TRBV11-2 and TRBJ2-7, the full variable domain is EAGVAQSPRYKIIEKRQSVAFWCNPISGHATLYWYQQILGQGPKLLIQFQNNGVVDDSQLPKDRFSAERLKGVDSTLKIQPAKLEDSAVYLCASSPEASGGLRGQYFGPGTRLTVT.

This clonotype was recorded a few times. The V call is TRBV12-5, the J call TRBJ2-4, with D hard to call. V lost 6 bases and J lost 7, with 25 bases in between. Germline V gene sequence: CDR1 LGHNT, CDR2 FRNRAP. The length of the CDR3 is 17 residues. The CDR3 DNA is TGTGCTAGTGGCCCCCCGGGTACGGTCCGACCCCGGAACATTCAGTACTTC. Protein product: CASGPPGTVRPRNIQYF. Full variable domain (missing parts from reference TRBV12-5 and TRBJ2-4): DARVTQTPRHKVTEMGQEVTMRCQPILGHNTVFWYRQTMMQGLELLAYFRNRAPLDDSGMPKDRFSAEMPDATLATLKIQPSEPRDSAVYFCASGPPGTVRPRNIQYFGAGTRLSVL.

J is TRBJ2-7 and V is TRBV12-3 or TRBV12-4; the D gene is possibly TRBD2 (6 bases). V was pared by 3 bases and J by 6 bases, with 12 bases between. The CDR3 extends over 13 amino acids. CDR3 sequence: CASSFTAGREQYF. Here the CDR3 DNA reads TGTGCCAGCAGTTTCACTGCGGGACGCGAGCAGTACTTC.

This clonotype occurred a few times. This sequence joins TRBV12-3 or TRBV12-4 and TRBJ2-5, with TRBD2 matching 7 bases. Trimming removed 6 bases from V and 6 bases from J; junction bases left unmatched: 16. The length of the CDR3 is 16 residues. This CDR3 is CASSPGRTSKGQTQYF. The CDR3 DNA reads TGTGCCAGCAGCCCCGGGAGGACGTCCAAGGGGCAGACCCAGTACTTC.

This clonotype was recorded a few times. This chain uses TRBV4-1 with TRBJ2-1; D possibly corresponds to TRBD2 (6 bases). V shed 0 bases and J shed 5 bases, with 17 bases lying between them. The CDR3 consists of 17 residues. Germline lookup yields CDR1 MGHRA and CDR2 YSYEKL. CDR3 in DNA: TGCGCCAGCAGCCAAGAAACGCGCGGGGTAATCAACAATGAGCAGTTCTTC. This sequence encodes CASSQETRGVINNEQFF.

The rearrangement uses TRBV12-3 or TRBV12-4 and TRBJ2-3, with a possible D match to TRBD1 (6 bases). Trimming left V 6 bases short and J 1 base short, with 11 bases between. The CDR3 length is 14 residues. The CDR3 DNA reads TGTGCCAGCAGATTCAGGGGTGGCACAGATACGCAGTATTTT. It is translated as CASRFRGGTDTQYF.

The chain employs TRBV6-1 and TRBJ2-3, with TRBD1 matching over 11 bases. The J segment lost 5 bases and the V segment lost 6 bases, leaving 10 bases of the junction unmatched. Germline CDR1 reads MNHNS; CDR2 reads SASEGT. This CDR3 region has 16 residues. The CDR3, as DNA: TGTGCCAGCAGCGCATCCGCCGGGACAGGGGGAGATACGCAGTATTTT. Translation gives CASSASAGTGGDTQYF.

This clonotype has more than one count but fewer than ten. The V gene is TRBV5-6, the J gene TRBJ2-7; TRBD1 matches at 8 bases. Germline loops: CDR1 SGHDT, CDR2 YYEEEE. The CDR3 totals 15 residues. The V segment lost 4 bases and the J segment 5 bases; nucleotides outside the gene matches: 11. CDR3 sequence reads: CASSPIGQGRNEQYF. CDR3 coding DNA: TGTGCCAGCAGCCCTATCGGACAGGGAAGGAACGAGCAGTACTTC.

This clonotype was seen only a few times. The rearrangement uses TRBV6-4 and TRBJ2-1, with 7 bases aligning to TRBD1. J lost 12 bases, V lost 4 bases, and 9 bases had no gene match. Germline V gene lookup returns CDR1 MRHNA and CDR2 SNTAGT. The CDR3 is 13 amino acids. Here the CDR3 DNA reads TGTGCCAGCAGTGCCAGAGACAGGGAAGGGCAGTTCTTC. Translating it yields CASSARDREGQFF.

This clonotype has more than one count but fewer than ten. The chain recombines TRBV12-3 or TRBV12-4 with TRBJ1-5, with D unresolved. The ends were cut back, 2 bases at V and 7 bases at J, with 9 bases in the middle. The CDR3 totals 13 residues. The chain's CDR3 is CASSLSSGQPQHF. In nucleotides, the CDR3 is TGTGCCAGCAGTTTAAGCTCGGGACAGCCCCAGCATTTT.

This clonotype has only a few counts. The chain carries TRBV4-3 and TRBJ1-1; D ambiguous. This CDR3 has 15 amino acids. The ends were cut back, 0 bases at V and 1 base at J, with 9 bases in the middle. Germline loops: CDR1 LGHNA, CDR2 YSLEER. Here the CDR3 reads CASSQDSGGNTEAFF. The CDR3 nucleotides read TGCGCCAGCAGCCAAGATTCAGGAGGGAACACTGAAGCTTTCTTT.

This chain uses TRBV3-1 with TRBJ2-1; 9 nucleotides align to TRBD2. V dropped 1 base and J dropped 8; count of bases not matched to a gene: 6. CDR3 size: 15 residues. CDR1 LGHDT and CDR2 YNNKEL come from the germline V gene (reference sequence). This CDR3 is CASSQVGAGGDEQFF. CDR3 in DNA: TGTGCCAGCAGCCAAGTAGGAGCGGGGGGCGATGAGCAGTTCTTC.

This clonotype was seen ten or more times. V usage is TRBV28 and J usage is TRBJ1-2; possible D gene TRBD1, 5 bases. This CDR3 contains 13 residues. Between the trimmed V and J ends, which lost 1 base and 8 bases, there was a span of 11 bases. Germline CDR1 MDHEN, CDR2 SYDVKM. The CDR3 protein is CASSLYQGGGYTF. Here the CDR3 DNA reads TGTGCCAGCAGTTTATATCAGGGTGGGGGCTACACCTTC.

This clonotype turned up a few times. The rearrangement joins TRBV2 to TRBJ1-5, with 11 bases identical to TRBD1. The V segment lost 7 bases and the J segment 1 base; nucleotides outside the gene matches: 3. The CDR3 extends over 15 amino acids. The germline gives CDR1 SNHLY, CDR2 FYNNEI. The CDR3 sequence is CASIRDRGSNQPQHF. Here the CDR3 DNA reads TGTGCCAGCATCCGGGACAGGGGGAGCAATCAGCCCCAGCATTTT. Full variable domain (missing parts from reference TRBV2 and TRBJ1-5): EPEVTQTPSHQVTQMGQEVILRCVPISNHLYFYWYRQILGQKVEFLVSFYNNEISEKSEIFDDQFSVERPDGSNFTLKIRSTKLEDSAMYFCASIRDRGSNQPQHFGDGTRLSIL.

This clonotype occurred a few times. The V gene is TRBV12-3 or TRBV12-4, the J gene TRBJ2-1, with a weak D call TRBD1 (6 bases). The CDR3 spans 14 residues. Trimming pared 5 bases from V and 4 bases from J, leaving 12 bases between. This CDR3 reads CASSRNQGYNEQFF. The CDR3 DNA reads TGTGCCAGCAGTCGTAATCAGGGGTACAATGAGCAGTTCTTC.

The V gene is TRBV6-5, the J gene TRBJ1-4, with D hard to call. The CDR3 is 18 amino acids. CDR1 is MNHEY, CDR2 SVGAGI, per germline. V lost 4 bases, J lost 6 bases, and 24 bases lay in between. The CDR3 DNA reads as TGTGCCAGCAGTTGCCACCCCCTCGCAGACAAAAGATATGAAAAACTGTTTTTT. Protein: CASSCHPLADKRYEKLFF.

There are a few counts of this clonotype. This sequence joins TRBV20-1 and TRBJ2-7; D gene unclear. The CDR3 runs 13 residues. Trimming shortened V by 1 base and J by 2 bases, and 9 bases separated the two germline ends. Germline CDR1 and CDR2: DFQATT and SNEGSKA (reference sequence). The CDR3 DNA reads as TGCAGTGCTAGAGGTCGACATACCTACGAGCAGTACTTC. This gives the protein CSARGRHTYEQYF.

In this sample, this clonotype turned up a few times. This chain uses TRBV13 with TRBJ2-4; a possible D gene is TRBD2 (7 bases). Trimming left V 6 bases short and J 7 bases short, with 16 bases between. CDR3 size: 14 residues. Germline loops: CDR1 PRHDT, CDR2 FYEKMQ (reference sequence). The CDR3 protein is CASRRRGQGNIQYF. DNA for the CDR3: TGTGCCAGCAGACGGCGGGGGCAGGGCAACATTCAGTACTTC.

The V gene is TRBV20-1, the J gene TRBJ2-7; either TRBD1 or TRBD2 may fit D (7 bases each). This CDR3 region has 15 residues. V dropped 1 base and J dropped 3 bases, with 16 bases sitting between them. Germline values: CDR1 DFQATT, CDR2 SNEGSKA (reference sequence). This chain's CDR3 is CSARGFRGGVYEQYF. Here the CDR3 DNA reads TGCAGTGCTAGAGGGTTCAGGGGGGGCGTCTACGAGCAGTACTTC.

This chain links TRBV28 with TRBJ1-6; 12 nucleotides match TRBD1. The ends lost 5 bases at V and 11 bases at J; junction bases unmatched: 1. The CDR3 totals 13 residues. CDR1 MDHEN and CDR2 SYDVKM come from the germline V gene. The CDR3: CASSRDRGPPLHF. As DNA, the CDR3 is TGTGCCAGCAGTCGGGACAGGGGGCCACCCCTCCACTTT. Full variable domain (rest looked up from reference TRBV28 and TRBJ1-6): DVKVTQSSRYLVKRTGEKVFLECVQDMDHENMFWYRQDPGLGLRLIYFSYDVKMKEKGDIPEGYSVSREKKERFSLILESASTNQTSMYLCASSRDRGPPLHFGNGTRLTVT.

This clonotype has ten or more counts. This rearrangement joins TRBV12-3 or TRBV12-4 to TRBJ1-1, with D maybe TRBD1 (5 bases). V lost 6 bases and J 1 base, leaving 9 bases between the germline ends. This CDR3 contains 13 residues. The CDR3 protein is CASSLQENTEAFF. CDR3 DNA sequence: TGTGCCAGCAGCTTACAGGAGAACACTGAAGCTTTCTTT.

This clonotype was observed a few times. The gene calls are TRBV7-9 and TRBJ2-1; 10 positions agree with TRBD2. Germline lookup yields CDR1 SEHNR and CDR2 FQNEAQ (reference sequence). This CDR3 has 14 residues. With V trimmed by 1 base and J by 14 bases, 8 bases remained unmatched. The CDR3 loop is CASSLGGLADSEFF. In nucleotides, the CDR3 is TGTGCCAGCAGCTTAGGAGGACTAGCGGACTCCGAGTTCTTC.

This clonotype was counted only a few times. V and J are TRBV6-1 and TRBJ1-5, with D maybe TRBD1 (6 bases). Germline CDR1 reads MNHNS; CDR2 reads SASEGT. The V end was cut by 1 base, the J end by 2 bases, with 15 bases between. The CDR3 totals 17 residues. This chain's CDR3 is CASSEVGGRRGNQPQHF. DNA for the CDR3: TGTGCCAGCAGTGAAGTCGGGGGGCGCCGGGGCAATCAGCCCCAGCATTTT.

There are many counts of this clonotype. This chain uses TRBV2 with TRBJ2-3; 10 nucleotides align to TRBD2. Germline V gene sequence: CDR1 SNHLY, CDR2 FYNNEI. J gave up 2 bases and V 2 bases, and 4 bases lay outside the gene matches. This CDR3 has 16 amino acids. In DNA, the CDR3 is TGTGCCAGCAGTGAAAGCCTAGCGGGGGCCACAGATACGCAGTATTTT. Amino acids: CASSESLAGATDTQYF.

Written as DNA, the CDR3 is TGTGCCAGCAGGGGGTGGGGCAGGCGGGAGACCCAGTACTTC. Translating gives CASRGWGRRETQYF. This rearrangement joins TRBV6-2 or TRBV6-3 to TRBJ2-5; a weak D match, TRBD1 (5 bases). V was cut by 6 bases and J by 5 bases, with 16 bases left in between. Per germline, CDR1 MNHEY and CDR2 SVGEGT. The CDR3 spans 14 residues.

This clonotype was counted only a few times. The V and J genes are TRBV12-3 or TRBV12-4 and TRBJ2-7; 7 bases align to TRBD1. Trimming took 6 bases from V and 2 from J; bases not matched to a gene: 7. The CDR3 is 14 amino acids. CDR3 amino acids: CASRSGTAAYEQYF. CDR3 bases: TGTGCCAGCAGATCCGGGACAGCCGCCTACGAGCAGTACTTC.